This T cell receptor beta chain came from a study of CD8 T cells in Susac syndrome. Reverse transcription of about 0.45 to 1 ug RNA was performed with random hexamers. TCRdb itself ran the immunoSEQ multiplex PCR reads through MiXCR, one entry per CDR3 protein. The table shows more than 150,000 distinct CDR3 sequences, with around 95% occurring only once. V lost 5 bases and J lost 3; bases outside the gene matches: 6. This CDR3 region has 14 residues. Germline CDR1 is SNHLY and CDR2 is FYNNEI. This receptor was identified in a human donor with Susac syndrome. The chain uses TRBV2 and TRBJ2-7; 8 bases match TRBD2. Sequenced: CD4+ T cells from PBMCs. The CDR3 DNA is TGTGCCAGCAGTCCGTCGGGGGGGCTCTACGAGCAGTACTTC. Its protein product is CASSPSGGLYEQYF.